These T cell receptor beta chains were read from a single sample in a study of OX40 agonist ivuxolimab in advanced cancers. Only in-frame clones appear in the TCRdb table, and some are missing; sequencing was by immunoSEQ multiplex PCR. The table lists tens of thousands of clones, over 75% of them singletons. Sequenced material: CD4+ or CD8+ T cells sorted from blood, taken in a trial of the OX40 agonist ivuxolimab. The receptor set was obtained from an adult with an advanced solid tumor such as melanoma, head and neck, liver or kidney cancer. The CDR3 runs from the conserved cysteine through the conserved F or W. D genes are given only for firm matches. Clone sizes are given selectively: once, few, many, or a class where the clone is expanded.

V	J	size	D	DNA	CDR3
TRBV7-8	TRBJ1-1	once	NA	TGTGCCAGCAGCTCCCGCGGGCTGGTGAACACTGAAGCTTTCTTT	CASSSRGLVNTEAFF
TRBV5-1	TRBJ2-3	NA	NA	TGCGCCAGCAGCTTGGAACGCTTCAGCACAGATACGCAGTATTTT	CASSLERFSTDTQYF
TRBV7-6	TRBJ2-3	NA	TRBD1	TGTGCCAGCAGCCAGACAGGGGGCACAGATACGCAGTATTTT	CASSQTGGTDTQYF
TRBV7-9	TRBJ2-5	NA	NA	TGTGCCAGCAGCTTACCCCCGAAAGAGACCCAGTACTTC	CASSLPPKETQYF
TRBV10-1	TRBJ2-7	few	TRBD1	TGCGCCAGCAACCCCGGGACAGGGACCTACGAGCAGTACTTC	CASNPGTGTYEQYF
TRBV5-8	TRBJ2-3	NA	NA	TGTGCCAGCAGCTTCTATCAGGAGGGCACAGATACGCAGTATTTT	CASSFYQEGTDTQYF
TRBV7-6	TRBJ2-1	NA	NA	TGTGCCAGCAGCCCAGGGACCCGCGGGTTCAATGAGCAGTTCTTC	CASSPGTRGFNEQFF
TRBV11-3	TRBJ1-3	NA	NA	TGTGCCAGCAGCTTACGAGGAGGTGGTGGAAACACCATATATTTT	CASSLRGGGGNTIYF
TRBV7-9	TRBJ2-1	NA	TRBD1	TGTGCCAGCAGCCGACCGGGACAGGGCTACAATGAGCAGTTCTTC	CASSRPGQGYNEQFF
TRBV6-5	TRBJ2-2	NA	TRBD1	TGTGCCAGCAGTTACGAGGGGGCGGGCACCGGGGAGCTGTTTTTT	CASSYEGAGTGELFF
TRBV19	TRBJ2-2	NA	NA	TGTGCCAGTATGGGGACGTTTGCGAACACCGGGGAGCTGTTTTTT	CASMGTFANTGELFF
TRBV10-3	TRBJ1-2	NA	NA	TGTGCCATCAGTGAGTCGAGGTTAGGCATTCCTAACTATGGCTACACCTTC	CAISESRLGIPNYGYTF
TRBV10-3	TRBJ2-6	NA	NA	TGTGCCATCAGGGCGGCAGCCTCTGGGGCCAACGTCCTGACTTTC	CAIRAAASGANVLTF
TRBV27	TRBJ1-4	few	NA	TGTGCCAGCAGTCCGAACGGCGGGGGGGCAACTAATGAAAAACTGTTTTTT	CASSPNGGGATNEKLFF
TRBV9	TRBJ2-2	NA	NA	TGTGCCAGCAGCGTAGATCAGGGGTTGTCAGCCGGGGAGCTGTTTTTT	CASSVDQGLSAGELFF
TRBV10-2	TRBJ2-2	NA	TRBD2	TGCGCCAGCAGCTTGCGGGGGGCGGCTAACACCGGGGAGCTGTTTTTT	CASSLRGAANTGELFF
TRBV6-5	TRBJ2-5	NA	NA	TGTGCCACCTCCAGGGGGGGATTGGAGACCCAGTACTTC	CATSRGGLETQYF
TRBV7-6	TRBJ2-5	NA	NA	TGTGCCAGCAGCTTAAGACCAGGGAGTTCAGGGGAAGAGACCCAGTACTTC	CASSLRPGSSGEETQYF
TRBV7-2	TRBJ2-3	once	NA	TGTGCCAGCAGCTTAGACTACGGGAGAACTAGCACAGATACGCAGTATTTT	CASSLDYGRTSTDTQYF
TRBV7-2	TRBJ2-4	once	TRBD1	TGTGCCAGCAGCATAGGACAGGGCAACATTCAGTACTTC	CASSIGQGNIQYF
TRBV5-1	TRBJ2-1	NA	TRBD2	TGCGCCAGCAGCCCTCCGTCGGGCAGCGGGAGTGAGCAGTTCTTC	CASSPPSGSGSEQFF
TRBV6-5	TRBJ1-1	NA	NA	TGTGCCAGCAGTTACTCGGAGGGCCGGGACACTGAAGCTTTCTTT	CASSYSEGRDTEAFF
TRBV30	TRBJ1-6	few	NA	TGTGCCTGGAGTCCGGACGGGAATTCACCCCTCCACTTT	CAWSPDGNSPLHF
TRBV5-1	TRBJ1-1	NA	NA	TGCGCCAGCAGGGGGCAGGTGAACACTGAAGCTTTCTTT	CASRGQVNTEAFF
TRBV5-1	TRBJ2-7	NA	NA	TGCGCCAGCACCCAATCCGCCCAGAAAGACGAGCAGTACTTC	CASTQSAQKDEQYF
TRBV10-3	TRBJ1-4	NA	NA	TGTGCCATCGGTAGGGAAAAACTGTTTTTT	CAIGREKLFF
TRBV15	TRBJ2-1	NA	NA	TGTGCCACCAGCAGAGATCTTCCGGACGCGACACTCTACAATGAGCAGTTCTTC	CATSRDLPDATLYNEQFF
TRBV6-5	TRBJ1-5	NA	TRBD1	TGTGCCAGCAGGGAGACAGGGGGTTCTCAGCCCCAGCATTTT	CASRETGGSQPQHF
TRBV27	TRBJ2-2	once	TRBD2	TGTGCCAGCAGTCCGGGACTAGCGGGAGGTGTAAACACCGGGGAGCTGTTTTTT	CASSPGLAGGVNTGELFF
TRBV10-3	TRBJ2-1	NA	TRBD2	TGTGCCATCCAAGGGAACGGGAGGGATGAGCAGTTCTTC	CAIQGNGRDEQFF
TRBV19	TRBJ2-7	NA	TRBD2	TGTGCCAGTAGTTCCCAGGGAGGGTACGAGCAGTACTTC	CASSSQGGYEQYF
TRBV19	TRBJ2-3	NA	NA	TGTGCCAGCTCCGAGGGAGGAACAGATACGCAGTATTTT	CASSEGGTDTQYF
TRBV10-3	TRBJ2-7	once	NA	TGTGCCATCAGAATGACAGAAACCTACGAGCAGTACTTC	CAIRMTETYEQYF
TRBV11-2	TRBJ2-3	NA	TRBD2	TGTGCCAGCAGCACCGGGACTAGCGGGGGCACAGATACGCAGTATTTT	CASSTGTSGGTDTQYF
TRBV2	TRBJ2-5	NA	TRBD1	TGTGCCAGCACGGCACAGGGGGAGACCCAGTACTTC	CASTAQGETQYF
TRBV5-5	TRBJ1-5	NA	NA	TGTGCCAGCAGCTTCCGACAACAGGGAAACAATCAGCCCCAGCATTTT	CASSFRQQGNNQPQHF
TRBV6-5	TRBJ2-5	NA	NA	TGTGCCAGCAGTTACCGACCTAGCGCTAGGGAGACCCAGTACTTC	CASSYRPSARETQYF
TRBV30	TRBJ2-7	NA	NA	TGTGCCTGGAGTCCTGCGGGACCGTCCTACGAGCAGTACTTC	CAWSPAGPSYEQYF
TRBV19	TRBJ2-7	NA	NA	TGTGCCAGTAGTATTGATCGGCAGGGCCAGCAGTACTTC	CASSIDRQGQQYF
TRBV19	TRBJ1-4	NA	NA	TGTGCCAGTAGTATAGGAGATTGGGGGCGCGGAGAAAAACTGTTTTTT	CASSIGDWGRGEKLFF
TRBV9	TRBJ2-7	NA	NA	TGTGCCAGCAGCAAAACCCCCACCTACGAGCAGTACTTC	CASSKTPTYEQYF
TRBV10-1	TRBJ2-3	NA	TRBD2	TGCGCCAGCAGTGAAGGACTAGCGGGAGCCCCAGATACGCAGTATTTT	CASSEGLAGAPDTQYF
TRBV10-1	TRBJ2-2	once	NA	TGCGCCAGCAGTGAGGTTGGTGGGGCAGGATACACCGGGGAGCTGTTTTTT	CASSEVGGAGYTGELFF
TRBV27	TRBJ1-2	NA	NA	TGTGCCAGCAGTTTATCGGGGACTAACTATGGCTACACCTTC	CASSLSGTNYGYTF
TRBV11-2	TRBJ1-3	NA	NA	TGTGCCAGCAGCTTAGGGGTTTGGATTAGGAGCTCTGGAAACACCATATATTTT	CASSLGVWIRSSGNTIYF
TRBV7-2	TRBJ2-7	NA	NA	TGTGCCAGCAGCGATGGGACCATCTACGAGCAGTACTTC	CASSDGTIYEQYF
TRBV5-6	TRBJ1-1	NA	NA	TGTGCCAGCAGCAAGGGGACACCACCAAGGGGAGCTTTCTTT	CASSKGTPPRGAFF
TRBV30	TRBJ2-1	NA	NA	TGTGCCTGGATCGGTGGGGCTGTCCGAGAGATCTACAATGAGCAGTTCTTC	CAWIGGAVREIYNEQFF
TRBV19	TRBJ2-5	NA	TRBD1	TGTGCCAGTAGTACTCGACAGGGGTCGGGAGAGACCCAGTACTTC	CASSTRQGSGETQYF
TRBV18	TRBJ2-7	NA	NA	TGTGCCAGCTCACCAGCGAATAGCGTCCGCTACGAGCAGTACTTC	CASSPANSVRYEQYF